These 4 T cell receptor beta chains were all obtained from the same sample, sequenced in a study of human T cells and chemical hapten exposure. Time point here: healthy volunteer bleed at 2 weeks. Unfractionated whole blood yielded the extracted total RNA. One entry per CDR3 protein, called by TCRdb with MiXCR from the RACE reads. The table shows roughly 100,000 distinct CDR3 sequences, with about 10% occurring only once. Sequencing input: whole blood. Every receptor here comes from a female donor in good health. Some clones in this sample may be carry-over from other donors' samples.

V usage is TRBV27 and J usage is TRBJ2-5; 13 bases fit TRBD2. CDR3 length equals 15 residues. With 8 bases clipped from V and 5 bases from J, the junction kept 8 bases outside the gene matches. Germline V gene data show CDR1 as MNHEY and CDR2 as SMNVEV (reference sequence). The CDR3 spells CASALAGGPRETQYF. CDR3 nucleotide sequence: TGTGCCAGCGCACTAGCGGGAGGGCCAAGGGAGACCCAGTACTTC.

This clonotype was seen a few times. The chain recombines TRBV6-1 with TRBJ1-2; no clear D gene. Germline V gene lookup returns CDR1 MNHNS and CDR2 SASEGT. There are 17 residues in the CDR3. V was clipped by 0 bases and J by 0 bases, with 14 bases between them. The CDR3 DNA is TGTGCCAGCAGTGAAGCCCCCTATGAATCAGCTAACTATGGCTACACCTTC. It translates to CASSEAPYESANYGYTF.

The CDR3 DNA sequence: TGTGCCACCAGTGACCCCCTGGCGGATACGCAGTATTTT. Translating gives CATSDPLADTQYF. V is TRBV24-1 and J is TRBJ2-3; no definite D call. The V gene lost 4 bases and the J gene lost 6 bases, with 10 bases spanning the gap. This CDR3 has 13 amino acids. Per germline, CDR1 KGHDR and CDR2 SFDVKD.

The chain uses TRBV7-8 and TRBJ2-1, with 8 bases that match TRBD1. Germline CDR1 SGHVS, CDR2 FQNEAQ. Germline trimming cut 3 bases from V and 9 bases from J; bases unmatched to any gene: 7. The CDR3 runs 14 residues. The CDR3 DNA reads as TGTGCCAGCAGCTTTCGGACAGGGAGGAGTGAGCAGTTCTTC. Translating gives CASSFRTGRSEQFF.